This T cell receptor (beta chain) was sequenced during a study of blood T cell repertoires in COVID-19. Either two negative PCRs, clearance, or symptom resolution qualified Cohort 3 donors as recovered. The CDR3 has 11 residues. V dropped 6 bases and J dropped 9 bases, with 11 bases sitting between them. The germline CDR1 and CDR2 sequences are LGHNT and FRNRAP. In the source study's methods: Reference gene primer amplification yielded estimated nucleated cell counts. Produced via immunoSEQ multiplex PCR; TCRdb's table is partial and in-frame only. Clone size and V and J calls were adopted from that table, with D and trimming inferred from the DNA. The sample includes over 250,000 clones, 88% of them seen just once.

Sequenced: PBMCs or T cells enriched from blood (not recorded which). This chain connects TRBV12-5 to TRBJ2-5; TRBD2 is a possible D gene (6 bases). This TCR was sampled from a woman in her forties or fifties who had recovered from COVID-19. The DNA of the CDR3 is TGTGCTAGTGGCCAGTGGGGGGCCCAGTACTTC. Translated: CASGQWGAQYF.